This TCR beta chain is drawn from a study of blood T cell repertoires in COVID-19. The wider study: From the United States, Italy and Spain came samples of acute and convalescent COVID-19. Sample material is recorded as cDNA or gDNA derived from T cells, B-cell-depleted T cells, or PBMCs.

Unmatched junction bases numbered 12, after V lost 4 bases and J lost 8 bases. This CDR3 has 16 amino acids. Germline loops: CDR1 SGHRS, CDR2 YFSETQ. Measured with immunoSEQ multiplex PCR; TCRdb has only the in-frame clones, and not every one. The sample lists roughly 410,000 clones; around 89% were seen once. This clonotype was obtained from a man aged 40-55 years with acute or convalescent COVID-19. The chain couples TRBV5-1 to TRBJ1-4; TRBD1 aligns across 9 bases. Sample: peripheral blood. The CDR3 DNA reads TGCGCCAGCAGCGCCTCTAGACAGGGGGTAGGGGAAAAACTGTTTTTT. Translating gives CASSASRQGVGEKLFF.